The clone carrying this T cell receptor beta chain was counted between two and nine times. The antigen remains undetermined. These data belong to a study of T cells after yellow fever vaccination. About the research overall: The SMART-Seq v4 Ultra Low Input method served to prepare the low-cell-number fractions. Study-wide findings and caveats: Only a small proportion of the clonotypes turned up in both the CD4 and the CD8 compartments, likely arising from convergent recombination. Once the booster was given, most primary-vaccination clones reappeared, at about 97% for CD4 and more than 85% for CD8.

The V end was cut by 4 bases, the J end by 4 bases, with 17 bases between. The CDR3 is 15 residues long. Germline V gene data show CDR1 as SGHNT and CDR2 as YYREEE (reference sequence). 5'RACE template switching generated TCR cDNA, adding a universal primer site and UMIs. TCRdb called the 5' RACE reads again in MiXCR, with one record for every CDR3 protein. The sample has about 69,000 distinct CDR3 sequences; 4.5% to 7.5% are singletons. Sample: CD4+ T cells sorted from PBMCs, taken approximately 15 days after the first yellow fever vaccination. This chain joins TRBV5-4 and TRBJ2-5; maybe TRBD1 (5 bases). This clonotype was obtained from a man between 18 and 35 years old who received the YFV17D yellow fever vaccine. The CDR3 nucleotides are TGTGCCAGCAGCGGAAAAAAGGGGTTGGGAGAGACCCAGTACTTC. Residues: CASSGKKGLGETQYF. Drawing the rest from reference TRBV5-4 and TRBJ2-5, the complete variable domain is ETGVTQSPTHLIKTRGQQVTLRCSSQSGHNTVSWYQQALGQGPQFIFQYYREEENGRGNFPPRFSGLQFPNYSSELNVNALELDDSALYLCASSGKKGLGETQYFGPGTRLLVL.